The rows below give T cell receptor beta chains drawn from one sample of a study of shared clonotypes between healthy human individuals. Some clones are missing from TCRdb's copy, which holds only in-frame ones; the method was immunoSEQ multiplex PCR. This sample yields over 2 million clones, of which roughly 94% are seen a single time; 0.9% to 1.4% belongs to the top ten. Input material: naive CD8+ T cells sorted from blood. The source of these receptors is a man aged 18 to 29 in good health. Both conserved end residues are part of each CDR3. The order of the fields is CDR3 protein, V gene, J gene.

CDR3: CASSDQGLAGVQETQYF; V: TRBV10-1; J: TRBJ2-5
CDR3: CASSVAEGYEQYF; V: TRBV9; J: TRBJ2-7
CDR3: CASSLMGVYEQYF; V: TRBV5-6; J: TRBJ2-7
CDR3: CAIRDRESYNEQFF; V: TRBV10-3; J: TRBJ2-1
CDR3: CASSYSTGEVYHEQYF; V: TRBV6-5; J: TRBJ2-7
CDR3: CASSSRGKGALDYEQYF; V: TRBV9; J: TRBJ2-7
CDR3: CASSPGTGGYEQYF; V: TRBV4-1; J: TRBJ2-7
CDR3: CASSQGTGQLYEQYF; V: TRBV4-1; J: TRBJ2-7
CDR3: CASSPGTATNEKLFF; V: TRBV28; J: TRBJ1-4
CDR3: CASSSTSSEQFF; V: TRBV7-9; J: TRBJ2-1
CDR3: CASSQGVYNEQFF; V: TRBV4-1; J: TRBJ2-1
CDR3: CASSQGGPDTQYF; V: TRBV4-1; J: TRBJ2-3
CDR3: CASSLQGSTYEQYF; V: TRBV28; J: TRBJ2-7
CDR3: CASTGQGAYEQFF; V: TRBV11-2; J: TRBJ2-1
CDR3: CASSLVGNYGYTF; V: TRBV11-1; J: TRBJ1-2
CDR3: CAWKLGPLLGYEQYF; V: TRBV30; J: TRBJ2-7
CDR3: CASSQNRGAYEQYF; V: TRBV4-3; J: TRBJ2-7
CDR3: CASSVEGTGRETQYF; V: TRBV9; J: TRBJ2-5
CDR3: CASSLFETSTDFYEQYF; V: TRBV7-8; J: TRBJ2-7
CDR3: CSVEGPGLADYEQYF; V: TRBV29-1; J: TRBJ2-7
CDR3: CASSLYSGGLNNEQFF; V: TRBV27; J: TRBJ2-1
CDR3: CASSQDSGLAAYNEQFF; V: TRBV4-3; J: TRBJ2-1
CDR3: CATEETSGELFF; V: TRBV28; J: TRBJ2-2
CDR3: CASSLATDGPTDTQYF; V: TRBV5-6; J: TRBJ2-3
CDR3: CASSLEANNQPQHF; V: TRBV5-6; J: TRBJ1-5
CDR3: CASTAGTGGPQSPLHF; V: TRBV9; J: TRBJ1-6
CDR3: CASSPWTGFSPLHF; V: TRBV6-5; J: TRBJ1-6
CDR3: CASSAAGWSSYEQYF; V: TRBV9; J: TRBJ2-7
CDR3: CASSLTEYSYEQYF; V: TRBV27; J: TRBJ2-7
CDR3: CASSFYLTYTDTQYF; V: TRBV5-8; J: TRBJ2-3
CDR3: CASSLSTQGRYEQYF; V: TRBV11-2; J: TRBJ2-7
CDR3: CASSQEGEETQYF; V: TRBV14; J: TRBJ2-5
CDR3: CSVDTGYEQYF; V: TRBV29-1; J: -
CDR3: CASTLGGNTGELFF; V: TRBV9; J: TRBJ2-2
CDR3: CSVGVLEQFF; V: TRBV29-1; J: TRBJ2-1
CDR3: CASSLRSYLTDTQYF; V: TRBV5-6; J: TRBJ2-3
CDR3: CASSSWDRGHEQYF; V: TRBV7-2; J: -
CDR3: CASSLVAEGSSYNEQFF; V: TRBV5-6; J: TRBJ2-1
CDR3: CASSLQGPNTGELFF; V: TRBV13; J: TRBJ2-2
CDR3: CASSSGGPSYNSPLHF; V: TRBV27; J: TRBJ1-6
CDR3: CASRTGGGYGYTF; V: TRBV5-6; J: TRBJ1-2
CDR3: CSVEDRGTDSYEQYF; V: TRBV29-1; J: TRBJ2-7
CDR3: CSAAGGMIAFF; V: TRBV20-1; J: TRBJ1-1
CDR3: CASSLWATAYEQYF; V: TRBV25-1; J: TRBJ2-7